A single sample is the source of the 2 T cell receptor beta chains below, sequenced in a study of blood T cell repertoires in COVID-19. Data came from immunoSEQ multiplex PCR; TCRdb stores just in-frame clones and leaves some out. Here the sample spans approximately 150,000 clones, about 85% being singletons. The source material was peripheral blood. The receptors shown here come from a man between 65 and 85 years old who had recovered from COVID-19.

The J gene is TRBJ1-3, the V gene TRBV27; weak D call: TRBD1 (5 bases). V lost 4 bases and J 3 bases, leaving 13 bases between the germline ends. Germline CDR1 MNHEY, CDR2 SMNVEV (reference sequence). The CDR3 extends over 15 amino acids. The CDR3 region is CASSSQGVRGNTIYF. DNA for the CDR3: TGTGCCAGCAGTTCCCAGGGTGTTCGTGGAAACACCATATATTTT.

The rearrangement links TRBV4-3 to TRBJ2-2; 7 nucleotides match TRBD2. V lost 1 base, J lost 9 bases, and 5 bases stayed unmatched. The CDR3 contains 14 residues. Germline lookup yields CDR1 LGHNA and CDR2 YSLEER. The CDR3 region is CASSQGTRPRELFF. Here the CDR3 DNA reads TGCGCCAGCAGCCAAGGGACTAGGCCACGGGAGCTGTTTTTT.